The clone carrying this TCR beta chain has just a few counts. Through a sample-barcoded 5' primer and a J-beta primer mix, a second PCR was run for roughly 6 to 12 cycles. TCRdb recomputed calls from the 5' RACE reads with MiXCR, one row per CDR3 protein. The table includes about 2 million distinct CDR3 sequences, roughly 50% detected once. These data originate in a study of blood T cells in healthy people across ages. V lost 4 bases, J lost 4 bases, and 20 bases lay in between. The CDR3 length is 17 residues. The germline V gene has CDR1 PRHDT and CDR2 FYEKMQ (reference sequence). The sample taken for sequencing was blood. The V call is TRBV13, the J call TRBJ2-1; D may be TRBD1 (6 bases). The receptor's source is a woman in her 40s in good health. In nucleotides, the CDR3 is TGTGCCAGCAGCTCCCGACCCCCAGGGGCTGGGTACAATGAGCAGTTCTTC. Residues: CASSSRPPGAGYNEQFF.